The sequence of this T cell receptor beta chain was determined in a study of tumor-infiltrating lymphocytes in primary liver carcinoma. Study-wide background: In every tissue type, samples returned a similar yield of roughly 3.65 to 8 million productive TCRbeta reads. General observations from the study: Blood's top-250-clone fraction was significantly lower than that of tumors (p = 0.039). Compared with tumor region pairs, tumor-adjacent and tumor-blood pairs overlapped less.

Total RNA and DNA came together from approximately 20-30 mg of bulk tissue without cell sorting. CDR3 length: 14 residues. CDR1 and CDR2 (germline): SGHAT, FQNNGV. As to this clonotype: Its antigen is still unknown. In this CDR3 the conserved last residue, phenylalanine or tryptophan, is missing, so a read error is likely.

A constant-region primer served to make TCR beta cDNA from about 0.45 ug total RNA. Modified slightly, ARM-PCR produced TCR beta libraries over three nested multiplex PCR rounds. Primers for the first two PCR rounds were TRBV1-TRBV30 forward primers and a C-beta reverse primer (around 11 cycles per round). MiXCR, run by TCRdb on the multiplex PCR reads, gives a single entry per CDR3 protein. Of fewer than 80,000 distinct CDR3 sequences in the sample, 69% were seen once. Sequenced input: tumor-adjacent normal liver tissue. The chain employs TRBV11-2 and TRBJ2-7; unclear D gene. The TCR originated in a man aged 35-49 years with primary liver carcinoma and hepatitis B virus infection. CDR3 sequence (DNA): TGTGCCAGCAGCTTAACCGACGGAGCCTACAAGCAGTACTTA. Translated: CASSLTDGAYKQYL.